One sample yielded the 21 T cell receptor beta chains listed below, sequenced in a study of blood T cell repertoires in COVID-19. Clones were sequenced by immunoSEQ multiplex PCR, and TCRdb holds only the in-frame ones, with some missing. The sample includes about 73,000 clones, over 70% of them seen just once. What was sequenced was peripheral blood. These receptors were obtained from a man in his sixties with acute or convalescent COVID-19.

V is TRBV4-2 and J is TRBJ2-7, with TRBD1 matching 11 bases. The CDR3 totals 14 residues. The germline V gene has CDR1 LGHNA and CDR2 YNFKEQ. After removal of 4 bases from V and 3 bases from J, the junction contained 2 bases not matched to a gene. The CDR3 bases are TGTGCCAGCAGCCGGGACAGGGGGATCTACGAGCAGTACTTC. Translating it yields CASSRDRGIYEQYF.

About this clone: This sample also contains other DNA sequences that code for the same CDR3. The chain has TRBV20-1 and TRBJ2-1; 10 bases are a match to TRBD2. V lost 3 bases and J lost 3; bases outside the gene matches: 2. CDR3 length: 14 amino acids. Germline CDR1 and CDR2: DFQATT and SNEGSKA (reference sequence). DNA for the CDR3: TGCAGTGCTAGTCGGACTAGCGGCTACAATGAGCAGTTCTTC. The encoded protein is CSASRTSGYNEQFF.

The CDR3 nucleotides are TGTGCCTGGACCGGGAACAATAATTCACCCCTCCACTTT. It codes for CAWTGNNNSPLHF. The rearrangement joins TRBV30 to TRBJ1-6; D gene unclear. The CDR3 sequence is 13 residues long. Trimming shortened V by 4 bases and J by 5 bases, and 9 bases separated the two germline ends. Germline CDR1 and CDR2: GTSNPN and SVGIG (reference sequence).

The chain is built from TRBV15 and TRBJ2-1; possibly TRBD2 for D (5 bases). The CDR3 has 13 amino acids. The ends were cut back, 5 bases at V and 6 bases at J, with 11 bases in the middle. Germline CDR1 reads LNHNV; CDR2 reads YYDKDF (reference sequence). In DNA, the CDR3 is TGTGCCACCAGCTTATACCGGGGCAATGAGCAGTTCTTC. It translates to CATSLYRGNEQFF.

The chain employs TRBV24-1 and TRBJ2-3, with D possibly being TRBD2 (6 bases). CDR1 KGHDR and CDR2 SFDVKD come from the germline V gene. Trimming cost V 11 bases and J 4 bases, with 9 bases left between them. The length of the CDR3 is 11 residues. CDR3 in amino acids: CASSGSDTQYF. The DNA of the CDR3 is TGTGCCAGCAGCGGGTCAGATACGCAGTATTTT.

This chain links TRBV5-1 with TRBJ2-7, with unresolved D. V was trimmed by 3 bases and J by 1 base, leaving 11 bases between them. Germline V CDR1 and CDR2: SGHRS, YFSETQ. The CDR3 runs to 14 residues. This chain's CDR3 is CASSSLLPSYEQYF. The CDR3 nucleotides are TGCGCCAGCAGCTCCTTACTCCCTTCCTACGAGCAGTACTTC.

The chain carries TRBV6-5 and TRBJ2-3; 8 bases agree with TRBD1. The germline CDR1 and CDR2 sequences are MNHEY and SVGAGI. This CDR3 contains 14 residues. V dropped 8 bases and J dropped 2; count of bases not matched to a gene: 6. The CDR3 here is CASSRQGNTDTQYF. DNA of the CDR3: TGTGCCAGCTCACGACAGGGGAACACAGATACGCAGTATTTT.

This clone was found a few times. V and J are TRBV12-3 or TRBV12-4 and TRBJ2-4, with D maybe TRBD1 (6 bases). CDR3 length equals 13 residues. V shed 6 bases and J shed 0 bases, with 6 bases lying between them. This chain's CDR3 is CASRQGAKNIQYF. DNA of the CDR3: TGTGCCAGCAGACAGGGAGCCAAAAACATTCAGTACTTC.

The chain has TRBV6-4 and TRBJ1-5; D ambiguous. V was cut by 4 bases and J by 0 bases, with 13 bases left in between. In germline, CDR1 is MRHNA, CDR2 SNTAGT. The CDR3 loop spans 16 amino acids. CDR3 loop: CASSALQVYSNQPQHF. The CDR3 coding sequence is TGTGCCAGCAGTGCCCTCCAGGTCTATAGCAATCAGCCCCAGCATTTT.

The J gene is TRBJ2-5, the V gene TRBV5-4; D is unresolved. Germline assignment: CDR1 SGHNT and CDR2 YYREEE (reference sequence). The CDR3 runs to 13 residues. The V gene lost 1 base and the J gene lost 5 bases, with 9 bases spanning the gap. The CDR3 bases are TGTGCCAGCAGCTTGAGGCCGAGGGAGACCCAGTACTTC. Translated, it gives CASSLRPRETQYF.

The chain joins TRBV6-5 to TRBJ2-7; tentative D call: TRBD2 (6 bases). The V and J ends lost 6 bases and 1 base respectively, with 13 bases between them. Germline V gene data show CDR1 as MNHEY and CDR2 as SVGAGI. The CDR3 length is 14 residues. This CDR3 reads CASRLRDPSYEQYF. The CDR3 region has the DNA TGTGCCAGCAGATTGCGGGACCCATCCTACGAGCAGTACTTC.

The genes are TRBV28 and TRBJ1-5, with no clear D. Germline V gives CDR1 MDHEN, CDR2 SYDVKM. The V gene lost 5 bases and the J gene lost 9 bases, with 8 bases spanning the gap. The CDR3 consists of 11 residues. The CDR3, as DNA: TGTGCCAGCAGTCCGTTCTCGCCCCAGCATTTT. This encodes CASSPFSPQHF. The full variable domain, with the rest looked up from reference TRBV28 and TRBJ1-5, is DVKVTQSSRYLVKRTGEKVFLECVQDMDHENMFWYRQDPGLGLRLIYFSYDVKMKEKGDIPEGYSVSREKKERFSLILESASTNQTSMYLCASSPFSPQHFGDGTRLSIL.

Only one count was recorded for this clone. This chain connects TRBV6-5 to TRBJ2-7; 7 nucleotides match TRBD2. CDR1 is MNHEY and CDR2 is SVGAGI in the germline V gene. V lost 6 bases and J lost 0; bases outside the gene matches: 2. The CDR3 contains 13 residues. The CDR3 DNA sequence: TGTGCCAGCAGGCGGACTAGCTCCTACGAGCAGTACTTC. Its protein product is CASRRTSSYEQYF.

This clone was counted a few times. The V gene is TRBV19, the J gene TRBJ1-5; 9 nucleotides align to TRBD1. The V and J ends lost 5 bases and 8 bases, in that order; junction bases with no gene match: 10. The CDR3 is made up of 15 amino acids. Looked up from germline, CDR1 is LNHDA and CDR2 is SQIVND (reference sequence). The CDR3, as DNA: TGTGCCAGTAGTCCGACAGGGGGGAATGCGGAGCCCCAGCATTTT. Translation gives CASSPTGGNAEPQHF.

As concerns this clone: Sequence at one end of the junction differs from germline and may be a read error. The V and J genes are TRBV6-1 and TRBJ2-7, with 10 bases identical to TRBD1. The CDR3 sequence is 14 residues long. Germline CDR1 and CDR2: MNHNS and SASEGT. CDR3 region: CASSETFRGTGAHF. As DNA, the CDR3 is TGTGCCAGCAGTGAAACGTTTAGGGGGACAGGGGCCCACTTC.

The V call is TRBV7-8, the J call TRBJ1-2, with D uncertain. This CDR3 is 14 amino acids long. Germline V gene data show CDR1 as SGHVS and CDR2 as FQNEAQ. Trimming pared 2 bases from V and 4 bases from J, leaving 11 bases between. CDR3 coding DNA: TGTGCCAGCAGCTTAAGCCGACACAGCTATGGCTACACCTTC. This gives the protein CASSLSRHSYGYTF.

The rearrangement uses TRBV6-1 and TRBJ1-1; a weak D match, TRBD1 (5 bases). The CDR3 sequence is 13 residues long. The germline V gene has CDR1 MNHNS and CDR2 SASEGT. V was trimmed by 2 bases and J by 1 base, leaving 5 bases between them. CDR3 sequence: CASSERGNTEAFF. In DNA form, the CDR3 reads TGTGCCAGCAGTGAAAGGGGGAACACTGAAGCTTTCTTT.

The sample holds one count of this clone. The chain combines TRBV19 with TRBJ2-2; no clear D gene. This CDR3 region has 15 residues. Per the germline V gene, CDR1 is LNHDA and CDR2 is SQIVND (reference sequence). V gave up 0 bases and J gave up 6 bases, with 11 bases separating them. The CDR3 is CASSIDLSSPGELFF. CDR3 DNA: TGTGCCAGTAGTATAGACCTCTCTTCTCCCGGGGAGCTGTTTTTT.

The J gene is TRBJ1-1, the V gene TRBV5-1; 9 positions agree with TRBD1. The CDR3 covers 15 residues. Germline values: CDR1 SGHRS, CDR2 YFSETQ. Trimming cost V 4 bases and J 5 bases; bases outside gene matches: 9. The CDR3 DNA is TGCGCCAGCAGCCCCGGGACAGGGCTTGGGACTGAAGCTTTCTTT. Residues: CASSPGTGLGTEAFF.

V gene TRBV24-1 combines with J gene TRBJ2-5; 8 bases agree with TRBD1. From germline, CDR1 is KGHDR and CDR2 SFDVKD. J lost 4 bases, V lost 3 bases, and 9 bases had no gene match. The length of the CDR3 is 16 residues. The CDR3 coding sequence is TGTGCCACCAGTGATATTAGGACAGGGTCGGGAGAGACCCAGTACTTC. Translating gives CATSDIRTGSGETQYF.

The V call is TRBV24-1, the J call TRBJ2-5, with 10 positions matching TRBD2. J was trimmed by 4 bases and V by 7 bases; bases with no gene match: 2. This CDR3 comprises 13 residues. CDR1 is KGHDR, CDR2 SFDVKD, per germline. The CDR3 DNA is TGTGCCACCAGCACTAGCGGGATAGAGACCCAGTACTTC. Protein: CATSTSGIETQYF.